Listed below are T cell receptor beta chains from one sample, sequenced in a study of CD8 T cells in Susac syndrome. Using its own MiXCR run on the immunoSEQ multiplex PCR reads, TCRdb lists one record per CDR3 protein. The table lists under 55,000 distinct CDR3 sequences, around 93% of them singletons. Sequencing was performed on CD8+ T cells from PBMCs. The receptor set was obtained from a human donor with multiple sclerosis. Each CDR3 is given with its conserved first and last residue. D genes are given only for firm matches. Clone size appears in some rows only: once, few, many, or a class for an expanded clone.

once TRBD2 TRBJ2-7 TRBV5-6 TGTGCCAGCTGGGGGAGGCGGGAGAGCTCCTACGAGCAGTACTTC CASWGRRESSYEQYF
NA NA TRBJ2-7 TRBV4-1 TGCGCCAGCAGCCAATCCAGCCCGACAGGAACATATTACGAGCAGTACTTC CASSQSSPTGTYYEQYF
NA NA TRBJ1-5 TRBV30 TGTGCCTGGAGAGGGCAGGGTTGGGGCAATCAGCCCCAGCATTTT CAWRGQGWGNQPQHF
NA NA TRBJ1-4 TRBV7-9 TGTGCCAGCACCCTCATCTTGGGCCCCACTAATGAAAAACTGTTTTTT CASTLILGPTNEKLFF
NA NA TRBJ1-1 TRBV6-2/TRBV6-3 TGTGCCAGCAGTTACTTGCACACTGAAGCTTTCTTT CASSYLHTEAFF
few NA TRBJ2-7 TRBV25-1 TGTGCCAGCAGTGAACCCGGGGCAGATTTCTACGAGCAGTACTTC CASSEPGADFYEQYF
NA TRBD2 TRBJ2-7 TRBV5-6 TGTGCCAGCAGCTTGGCCAATAAGCGGGGTGCCGAGCAGTACTTC CASSLANKRGAEQYF
NA NA TRBJ2-1 TRBV30 TGTAGTGGGGAGACCTACAATGAGCAGTTCTTC CSGETYNEQFF
once NA TRBJ1-2 TRBV20-1 TGCAGTGCCCAGGACTTAACTAACTATGGCTACACCTTC CSAQDLTNYGYTF
NA NA TRBJ1-6 TRBV12-5 TGTGCTAGTGGTTTGACCTTACAGGGACCCGGGGATTCACCCCTCCACTTT CASGLTLQGPGDSPLHF
once NA TRBJ2-2 TRBV9 TGTGCCAGCAGCGCCCCCCTACCAGCGAACACCGGGGAGCTGTTTTTT CASSAPLPANTGELFF
NA NA TRBJ2-1 TRBV7-8 TGTGCCAGCAGCTCGCAGGGATCCAAAGGTCTTGAGCAGTTCTTC CASSSQGSKGLEQFF
NA NA TRBJ2-2 TRBV4-1 TGCGCCAGCAGCCAAGATCTGTGGGAGCAACAAAACACCGGGGAGCTGTTTTTT CASSQDLWEQQNTGELFF
once TRBD1 TRBJ1-4 TRBV27 TGTGCCAGCAGTGACGGGACAGGGCCCGAAAAACTGTTTTTT CASSDGTGPEKLFF
NA NA TRBJ1-6 TRBV12-3/TRBV12-4 TGTGCCAGCTCCTACAGGCCTAATTCACCCCTCCACTTT CASSYRPNSPLHF
NA NA TRBJ2-7 TRBV7-9 TGTGCCAGCAGCTTAGGAGGGCTCGAGCAGTACTTC CASSLGGLEQYF
once NA TRBJ1-1 TRBV6-2/TRBV6-3 TGTGCCAGCAGTTCCCGGAGGGGAATAGGTGAAGCTTTCTTT CASSSRRGIGEAFF
NA NA TRBJ2-2 TRBV12-3/TRBV12-4 TGTGCCAGCAGACCCCCTTATGCAGGGAACACCGGGGAGCTGTTTTTT CASRPPYAGNTGELFF
NA TRBD1 TRBJ1-1 TRBV6-5 TGTGCCAGCAGTCAGCGACAGGGGTGGAACACTGAAGCTTTCTTT CASSQRQGWNTEAFF
NA NA TRBJ1-2 TRBV5-1 TGCGCCAGCAGCTTGGGTAACTATGGCTACACCTTC CASSLGNYGYTF
NA NA TRBJ1-5 TRBV7-2 TGTGCCAGCAGCTTAGGATACGGGGGGGATCAGCCCCAGCATTTT CASSLGYGGDQPQHF
NA TRBD1 TRBJ2-5 TRBV19 TGTGCCAGTAGTATTGAGGGGGCGAAGACCCAGTACTTC CASSIEGAKTQYF
NA NA TRBJ2-7 TRBV3-1 TGTGCCAGCAGCCAAGACCCCCTTCTGGTCTCCTACGAGCAGTACTTC CASSQDPLLVSYEQYF
NA NA TRBJ1-1 TRBV29-1 TGCAGCGTTGACGACGGGGTCAACACTGAAGCTTTCTTT CSVDDGVNTEAFF
NA NA TRBJ1-1 TRBV4-3 TGCGCCAGCAGCCAAGATCTGGCAGGGAGCACTGAAGCTTTCTTT CASSQDLAGSTEAFF